This TCR beta chain was captured in a study of blood T cell repertoires in COVID-19. In its sample, this clone was seen once. The V gene's germline CDR1 is SGDLS and CDR2 YYNGEE. The CDR3 is 14 residues long. Trimming removed 3 bases from V and 3 bases from J, with 13 bases in between. Original handling: It was from reference gene primer amplification that nucleated cell counts were estimated. The assay was immunoSEQ multiplex PCR, and TCRdb's table has in-frame clones only and misses some. D and trimming were read from the DNA, whereas the V and J calls and clone size are those reported in that table. Found here are 200,000 to 250,000 clones, around four fifths of them singletons; the top ten hold less than 3.5%.

Sequenced sample: peripheral blood. The V gene is TRBV9, the J gene TRBJ2-7; the D gene is possibly TRBD2 (5 bases). The receptor comes from a man aged 50 to 59 with active or convalescent COVID-19. CDR3: CASSAGLWGYEQYF. The CDR3 DNA reads TGTGCCAGCAGCGCCGGACTTTGGGGCTACGAGCAGTACTTC.